Presented here are 21 T cell receptor beta chains from one specimen sequenced in a study of high-grade serous ovarian cancer treatment subgroups. TCRdb's copy holds only in-frame clones and misses some; the assay was immunoSEQ multiplex PCR. This sample has 25,000 to 30,000 clones; 84% occur once, and the top ten carry 2.1%. Tumor samples were taken before definitive surgery or chemotherapy. Material for sequencing was tumor tissue. The receptors were gathered from a human donor with high-grade serous ovarian cancer.

This clone was seen a few times. The rearrangement joins TRBV6-6 to TRBJ1-1; weak D call: TRBD1 (6 bases). Germline assignment: CDR1 MNHNY and CDR2 SVGAGI (reference sequence). This CDR3 has 12 residues. The V end was cut by 8 bases, the J end by 5 bases, with 12 bases between. CDR3 in DNA: TGTGCCAGCCAGACAGGTTATACTGAAGCTTTCTTT. Its translation: CASQTGYTEAFF.

This clone was recorded once. This sequence joins TRBV5-6 and TRBJ1-2; D is uncertain. CDR1 is SGHDT, CDR2 YYEEEE, per germline. V shed 0 bases and J shed 8 bases, with 8 bases lying between them. This CDR3 region has 12 residues. In DNA form, the CDR3 reads TGTGCCAGCAGCTTGGAAGGGCTCGGCTACACCTTC. This sequence encodes CASSLEGLGYTF.

The chain's CDR3 is CASLLSATQYF. DNA for the CDR3: TGTGCCAGCCTACTGTCCGCTACGCAGTATTTT. The chain recombines TRBV7-2 with TRBJ2-3; D is ambiguous. CDR3 size: 11 residues. Trimming left V 8 bases short and J 8 bases short, with 11 bases between. CDR1 and CDR2 (germline): SGHTA, FQGNSA.

The rearrangement uses TRBV11-1 and TRBJ2-1; D gene uncertain. CDR1 and CDR2 from the germline V gene are SGHAT and FQDESV (reference sequence). The CDR3 length is 13 residues. V was trimmed by 5 bases and J by 3 bases, leaving 8 bases between them. CDR3 protein: CASSLDIYNEQFF. For the CDR3, the DNA is TGTGCCAGCAGCCTTGACATCTACAATGAGCAGTTCTTC.

This clone appeared a single time. This chain links TRBV11-2 with TRBJ2-3; D not resolved. The CDR3 has 15 residues. V lost 8 bases and J lost 2, with 17 bases in between. Germline loops: CDR1 SGHAT, CDR2 FQNNGV. The CDR3 nucleotides read TGTGCCAGCTTTCCCCTCGGATTCTCCACAGATACGCAGTATTTT. Translation: CASFPLGFSTDTQYF.

The chain recombines TRBV29-1 with TRBJ2-7; D gene ambiguous. Germline loops: CDR1 SQVTM, CDR2 ANQGSEA. CDR3 length: 14 residues. The V end was cut by 4 bases, the J end by 3 bases, with 16 bases between. The CDR3 loop reads CSVARERAIYEQYF. The CDR3 DNA is TGCAGCGTTGCTCGCGAACGGGCGATCTACGAGCAGTACTTC.

This clone was seen a handful of times. DNA for the CDR3: TGTGCCAGCAGCTTGGTCATAGGGAGCGGGACCGACTACGAGCAGTACTTC. Protein: CASSLVIGSGTDYEQYF. V usage is TRBV7-9 and J usage is TRBJ2-7, with TRBD2 matching over 7 bases. The length of the CDR3 is 17 residues. Per the germline V gene, CDR1 is SEHNR and CDR2 is FQNEAQ (reference sequence). The trim removed 3 bases at V and 3 bases at J, leaving 14 bases unmatched.

The chain employs TRBV7-8 and TRBJ1-1; D uncertain. The V end lost 3 bases, the J end lost 6 bases, and 17 bases lay between the germline ends. The V gene's germline CDR1 is SGHVS and CDR2 FQNEAQ. The CDR3 is 15 residues long. The DNA for the CDR3 is TGTGCCAGCAGCTTGGGCCCCCACAGAACCCCTGAAGCTTTCTTT. It yields the protein CASSLGPHRTPEAFF.

In its sample, this clone was seen once. The V call is TRBV18, the J call TRBJ2-7; 10 bases fit TRBD1. V dropped 2 bases and J dropped 9; count of bases not matched to a gene: 13. Looked up from germline, CDR1 is KGHSH and CDR2 is LQKENI. The CDR3 covers 16 residues. For the CDR3, the DNA is TGTGCCAGCTCACCAGGCCAGGACAGGGGGGCGGGAAGGCAGTACTTC. It yields the protein CASSPGQDRGAGRQYF.

This clone appeared a single time. The chain employs TRBV19 and TRBJ2-7; D not certain. This CDR3 spans 12 amino acids. The V gene lost 4 bases and the J gene lost 1 base, with 5 bases spanning the gap. Germline V CDR1 and CDR2: LNHDA, SQIVND (reference sequence). The CDR3 here is CASSTTSYEQYF. In nucleotides, the CDR3 is TGTGCCAGTAGTACCACGTCCTACGAGCAGTACTTC.

The chain recombines TRBV28 with TRBJ2-5; TRBD1 agrees at 7 bases. The V gene end was trimmed by 4 bases and the J gene end by 2 bases; junction bases not matched to a gene: 13. The CDR3 is 17 amino acids. Germline CDR1 is MDHEN and CDR2 is SYDVKM. The CDR3 sequence: CASSSLRDRKGQETQYF. As DNA, the CDR3 is TGTGCCAGCAGTTCCCTCCGGGACAGAAAGGGGCAAGAGACCCAGTACTTC.

The rearrangement links TRBV18 to TRBJ2-4; 11 positions agree with TRBD2. Looked up from germline, CDR1 is KGHSH and CDR2 is LQKENI. V was clipped by 0 bases and J by 3 bases; unmatched bases: 7. CDR3 length: 18 amino acids. Here the CDR3 reads CASSPPTSGDGGKNIQYF. The CDR3, as DNA: TGTGCCAGCTCACCACCGACTAGCGGGGACGGTGGCAAAAACATTCAGTACTTC.

The chain recombines TRBV5-8 with TRBJ2-3, with TRBD2 as a possible D gene (5 bases). Looked up from germline, CDR1 is SGHTS and CDR2 is YDEGEE. The V and J ends lost 3 bases and 2 bases respectively, with 10 bases between them. The CDR3 totals 14 residues. Written as DNA, the CDR3 is TGTGCCAGCAGCTCGGGAATCTCCACAGATACGCAGTATTTT. Translation: CASSSGISTDTQYF.

The chain couples TRBV6-1 to TRBJ1-5; D is unclear. Per the germline V gene, CDR1 is MNHNS and CDR2 is SASEGT. This CDR3 is built from 14 residues. V lost 3 bases and J 8 bases, leaving 14 bases between the germline ends. The CDR3 coding sequence is TGTGCCAGCAGTGAGACTGGTCCATGGGAGCCCCAGCATTTT. Its translation is CASSETGPWEPQHF.

The CDR3: CATHPTGGEIGELFF. The CDR3 region has the DNA TGCGCCACCCACCCTACAGGAGGGGAGATCGGGGAGCTGTTTTTT. The chain carries TRBV5-1 and TRBJ2-2, with D tentatively TRBD2 (6 bases). V was clipped by 9 bases and J by 7 bases, with 22 bases between them. Germline V gene lookup returns CDR1 SGHRS and CDR2 YFSETQ. The CDR3 loop spans 15 amino acids.

V gene TRBV5-1 combines with J gene TRBJ1-4; no firm D call. The CDR3 is 14 amino acids. V was trimmed by 4 bases and J by 8 bases, leaving 15 bases between them. Germline V gene data show CDR1 as SGHRS and CDR2 as YFSETQ. CDR3 region: CASSVWLPSEKLFF. The CDR3 nucleotides read TGCGCCAGCAGCGTGTGGCTCCCAAGCGAAAAACTGTTTTTT.

The CDR3 nucleotides are TGTGCCAGCAGCAACTCCCCGGGACTAGCCCGCGGTGAGCAGTTCTTC. This gives the protein CASSNSPGLARGEQFF. The chain combines TRBV21-1 with TRBJ2-1; the table assigns TRBD2, which was not confirmed against the DNA. TRBV21-1 is marked as a pseudogene. This CDR3 is 16 amino acids long.

The CDR3 here is CATAGTGSEKLFF. CDR3 bases: TGTGCCACCGCTGGGACAGGGAGTGAAAAACTGTTTTTT. V and J are TRBV25-1 and TRBJ1-4; 9 bases line up with TRBD1. Trimming removed 10 bases from V and 7 bases from J; junction bases left unmatched: 7. The CDR3 runs 13 residues. The germline V gene encodes CDR1 MGHDK and CDR2 SYGVNS.

This chain connects TRBV14 to TRBJ2-7, with D possibly matching TRBD2 (5 bases). The germline V and J ends were trimmed by 2 bases and 4 bases, with 9 bases remaining between them. The germline V gene encodes CDR1 SGHDN and CDR2 FVKESK. This CDR3 region has 13 residues. Written as DNA, the CDR3 is TGTGCCAGCAGCCAATGGGGAGCTTACGAGCAGTACTTC. Amino acid sequence: CASSQWGAYEQYF. The whole variable domain, remainder taken from reference TRBV14 and TRBJ2-7, is EAGVTQFPSHSVIEKGQTVTLRCDPISGHDNLYWYRRVMGKEIKFLLHFVKESKQDESGMPNNRFLAERTGGTYSTLKVQPAELEDSGVYFCASSQWGAYEQYFGPGTRLTVT.

Only one count was recorded for this clone. The chain couples TRBV18 to TRBJ2-5; possible D gene TRBD1, 7 bases. This CDR3 spans 14 amino acids. The V gene lost 6 bases and the J gene lost 1 base, with 12 bases spanning the gap. Germline V lookup: CDR1 KGHSH, CDR2 LQKENI. This chain's CDR3 is CASSPRGAQETQYF. The CDR3 DNA reads TGTGCCAGCTCCCCCAGGGGGGCCCAAGAGACCCAGTACTTC.

The rearrangement links TRBV29-1 to TRBJ2-1; D is undetermined. V lost 8 bases, J lost 15 bases, and 14 bases lay in between. This CDR3 spans 9 amino acids. Germline lookup yields CDR1 SQVTM and CDR2 ANQGSEA. The CDR3: CSNRTYRFF. CDR3 DNA: TGCAGCAATCGTACATACCGGTTCTTC.